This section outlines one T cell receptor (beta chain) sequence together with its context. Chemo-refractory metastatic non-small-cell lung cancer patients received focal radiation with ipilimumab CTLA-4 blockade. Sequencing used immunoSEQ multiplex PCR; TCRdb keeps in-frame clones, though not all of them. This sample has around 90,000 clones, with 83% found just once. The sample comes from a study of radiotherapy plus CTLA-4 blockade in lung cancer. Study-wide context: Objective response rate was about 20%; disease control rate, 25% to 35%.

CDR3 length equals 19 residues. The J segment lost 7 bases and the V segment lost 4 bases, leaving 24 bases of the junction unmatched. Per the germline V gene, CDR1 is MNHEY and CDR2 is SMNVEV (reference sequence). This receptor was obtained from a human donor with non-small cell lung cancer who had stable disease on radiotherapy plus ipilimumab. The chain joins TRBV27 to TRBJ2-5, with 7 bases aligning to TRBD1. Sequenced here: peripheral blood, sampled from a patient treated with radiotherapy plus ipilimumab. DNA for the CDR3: TGTGCCAGCAGTTACGTAAGGGGGTTCGAGGACAGGCCCCCCTCGACCCAGTACTTC. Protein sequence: CASSYVRGFEDRPPSTQYF.